This note documents a single T cell receptor beta chain sequence. This specimen comes from a study of blood T cell repertoires in COVID-19. V was clipped by 5 bases and J by 4 bases, with 11 bases between them. CDR1 and CDR2 from the germline V gene are MDHEN and SYDVKM. The CDR3 loop spans 13 amino acids. Original analysis: Reference gene primer amplification in the assay estimated nucleated cell counts. The assay was immunoSEQ multiplex PCR, and TCRdb's table has in-frame clones only and misses some. V, J and clone size reflect that table, while D and trimming were determined from the DNA. The sample lists 150,000 to 200,000 clones; approximately 79% were seen once.

The chain is built from TRBV28 and TRBJ1-2, with D possibly being TRBD1 (5 bases). The sequencing sample was made of peripheral blood. The source of this sequence is a woman aged 70 to 79 with acute or convalescent COVID-19. CDR3 sequence (DNA): TGTGCCAGCAGTCTAGGACACTCCTATGGCTACACCTTC. It encodes CASSLGHSYGYTF.